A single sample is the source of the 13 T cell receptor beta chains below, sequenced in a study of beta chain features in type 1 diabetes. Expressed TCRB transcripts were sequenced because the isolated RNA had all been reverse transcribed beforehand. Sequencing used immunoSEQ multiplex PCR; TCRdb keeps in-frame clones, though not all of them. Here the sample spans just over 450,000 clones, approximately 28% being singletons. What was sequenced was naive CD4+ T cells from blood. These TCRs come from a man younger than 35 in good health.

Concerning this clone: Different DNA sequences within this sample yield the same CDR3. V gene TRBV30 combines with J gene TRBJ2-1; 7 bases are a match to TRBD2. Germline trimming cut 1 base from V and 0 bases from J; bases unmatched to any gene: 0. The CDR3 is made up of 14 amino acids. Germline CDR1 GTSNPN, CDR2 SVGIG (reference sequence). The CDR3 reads CAWSGGSSYNEQFF. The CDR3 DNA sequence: TGTGCCTGGAGTGGCGGGAGCTCCTACAATGAGCAGTTCTTC.

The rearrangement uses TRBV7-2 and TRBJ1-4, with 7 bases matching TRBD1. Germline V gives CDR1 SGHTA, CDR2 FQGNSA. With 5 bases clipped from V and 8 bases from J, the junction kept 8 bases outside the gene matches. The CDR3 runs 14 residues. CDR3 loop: CASSTRQGNEKLFF. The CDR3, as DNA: TGTGCCAGCAGCACCCGACAGGGTAACGAAAAACTGTTTTTT.

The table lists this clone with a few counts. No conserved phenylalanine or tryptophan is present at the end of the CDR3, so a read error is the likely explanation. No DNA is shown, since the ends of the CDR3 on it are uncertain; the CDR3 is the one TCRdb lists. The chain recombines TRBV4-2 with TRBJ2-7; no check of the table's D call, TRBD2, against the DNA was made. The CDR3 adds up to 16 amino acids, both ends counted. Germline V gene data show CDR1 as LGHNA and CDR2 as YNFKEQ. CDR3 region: CASSQDPGGTWGLTSL.

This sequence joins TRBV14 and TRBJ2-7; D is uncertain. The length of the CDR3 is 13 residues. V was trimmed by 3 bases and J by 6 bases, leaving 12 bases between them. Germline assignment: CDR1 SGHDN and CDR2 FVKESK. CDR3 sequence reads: CASSHPGPSEQYF. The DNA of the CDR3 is TGTGCCAGCAGCCACCCCGGTCCGTCCGAGCAGTACTTC.

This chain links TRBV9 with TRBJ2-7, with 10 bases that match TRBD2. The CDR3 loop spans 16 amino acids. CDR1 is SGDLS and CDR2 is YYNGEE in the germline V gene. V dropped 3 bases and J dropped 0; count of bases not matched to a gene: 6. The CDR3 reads CASSATSGAYSYEQYF. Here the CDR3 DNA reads TGTGCCAGCAGCGCTACTAGCGGGGCCTACTCCTACGAGCAGTACTTC.

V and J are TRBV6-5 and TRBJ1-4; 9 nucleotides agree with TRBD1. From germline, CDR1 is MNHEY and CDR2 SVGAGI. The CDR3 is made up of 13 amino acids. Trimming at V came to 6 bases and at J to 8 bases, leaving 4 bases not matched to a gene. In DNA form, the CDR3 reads TGTGCCAGCAGGCCGACAGGGGGAGAAAAACTGTTTTTT. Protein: CASRPTGGEKLFF.

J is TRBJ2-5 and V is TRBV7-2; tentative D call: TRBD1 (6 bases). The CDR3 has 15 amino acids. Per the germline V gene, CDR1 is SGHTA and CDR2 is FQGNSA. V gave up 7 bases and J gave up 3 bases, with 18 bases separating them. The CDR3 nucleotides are TGTGCCAGCACCCTCTCCCCCAGGACAGAAGAGACCCAGTACTTC. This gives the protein CASTLSPRTEETQYF.

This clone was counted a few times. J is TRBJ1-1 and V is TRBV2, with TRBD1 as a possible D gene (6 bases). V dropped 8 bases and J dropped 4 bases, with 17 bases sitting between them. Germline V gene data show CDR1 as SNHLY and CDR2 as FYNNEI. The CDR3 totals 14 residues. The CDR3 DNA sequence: TGTGCCAGCTTTCGAGCTTACAGGGCCACTGAAGCTTTCTTT. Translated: CASFRAYRATEAFF.

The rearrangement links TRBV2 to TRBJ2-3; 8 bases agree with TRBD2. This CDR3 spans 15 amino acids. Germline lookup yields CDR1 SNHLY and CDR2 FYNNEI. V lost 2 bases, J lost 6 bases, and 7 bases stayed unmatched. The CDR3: CASSEQSGSGDTQYF. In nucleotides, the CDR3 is TGTGCCAGCAGTGAACAAAGCGGGAGTGGCGATACGCAGTATTTT.

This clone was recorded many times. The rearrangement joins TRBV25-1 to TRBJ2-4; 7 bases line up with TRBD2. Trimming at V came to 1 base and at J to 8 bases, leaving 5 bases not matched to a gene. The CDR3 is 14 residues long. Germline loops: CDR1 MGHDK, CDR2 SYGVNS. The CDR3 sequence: CASSEWASGDIQYF. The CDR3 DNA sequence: TGTGCCAGCAGTGAATGGGCTAGCGGTGACATTCAGTACTTC.

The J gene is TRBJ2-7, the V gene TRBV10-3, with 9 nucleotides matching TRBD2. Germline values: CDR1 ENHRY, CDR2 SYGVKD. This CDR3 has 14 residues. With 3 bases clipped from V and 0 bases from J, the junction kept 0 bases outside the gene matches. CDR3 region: CAISDSGGSYEQYF. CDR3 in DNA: TGTGCCATCAGTGATAGCGGGGGCTCCTACGAGCAGTACTTC.

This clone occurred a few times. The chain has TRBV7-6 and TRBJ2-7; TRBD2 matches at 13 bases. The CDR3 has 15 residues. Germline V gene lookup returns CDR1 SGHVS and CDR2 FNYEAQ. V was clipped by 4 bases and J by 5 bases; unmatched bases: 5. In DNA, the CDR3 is TGTGCCAGCAGCTCCCGGACTAGCGGGAGTCACGAGCAGTACTTC. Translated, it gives CASSSRTSGSHEQYF.

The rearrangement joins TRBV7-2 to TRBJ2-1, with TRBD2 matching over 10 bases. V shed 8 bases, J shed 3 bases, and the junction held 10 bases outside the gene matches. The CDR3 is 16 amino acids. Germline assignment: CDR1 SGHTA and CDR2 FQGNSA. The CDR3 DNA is TGTGCCAGCGGGCTAGCGGGAGTTTTGGACTACAATGAGCAGTTCTTC. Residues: CASGLAGVLDYNEQFF.